Listed here is a single T cell receptor (beta chain). This specimen belongs to a study of blood T cells in healthy people across ages. Then a second PCR, running roughly 6 to 12 cycles, was carried out with a sample-barcoded 5' primer and a J-beta primer mix. TCRdb itself ran the 5' RACE reads through MiXCR, one entry per CDR3 protein. In the table there are 650,000 to 950,000 distinct CDR3 sequences, under 45% of which are singletons. The source is a man aged 55 to 70 in good health. Sequenced sample: blood.

The CDR3 coding sequence is TGTGCCAGCAGTAAAACCCGGACAGACTACGGGCAGTACTTC. Its translation: CASSKTRTDYGQYF. The rearrangement links TRBV6-5 to TRBJ2-4; D may be TRBD1 (6 bases). V dropped 5 bases and J dropped 13 bases, with 21 bases sitting between them. The germline V gene encodes CDR1 MNHEY and CDR2 SVGAGI. The CDR3 totals 14 residues.